Listed below are T cell receptor beta chains from one sample, sequenced in a study of cytomegalovirus exposure and HLA in healthy donors. Clones were sequenced by immunoSEQ multiplex PCR, and TCRdb holds only the in-frame ones, with some missing. The sample has about 160,000 clones, 84% seen once. Source material: PBMCs. The receptors originated from a man aged 50-60 years in good health and CMV-seropositive. CDR3s include the opening cysteine and the closing phenylalanine or tryptophan. Each record gives: CDR3 DNA, CDR3 protein, V gene, J gene, D gene, clone size. A D gene is named only where the DNA matches it firmly. For some rows the clone size is stated as once, few or many, or as a class when expanded; others skip it.

TGTGCCAGTAGTATCCCGGGAGGGCGGAATGAGCAGTTCTTC,CASSIPGGRNEQFF,TRBV19,TRBJ2-1,TRBD2,-
TGTGCCAGCAGTGGGTGGGGAACACAGGGGGCGGACACTGAAGCTTTCTTT,CASSGWGTQGADTEAFF,TRBV2,TRBJ1-1,TRBD1,-
TGCGCCAGCAGCCAACCATTGCAGGGGTCCAACTATGGCTACACCTTC,CASSQPLQGSNYGYTF,TRBV4-1,TRBJ1-2,-,-
TGCGCCAGCCTCCCGGGGGGGTCCTACGAGCAGTACTTC,CASLPGGSYEQYF,TRBV10-2,TRBJ2-7,TRBD2,-
TGCGCCAGCAGTGAGCGGGACAGCCTGGGGGACATTCAGTACTTC,CASSERDSLGDIQYF,TRBV10-2,TRBJ2-4,TRBD1,few
TGCAGCGTTGGGGGAACAGGGGCAGGCACAGATACGCAGTATTTT,CSVGGTGAGTDTQYF,TRBV29-1,TRBJ2-3,TRBD1,-
TGTGCCAGGAACAGGGGGCTGGTGTTCAGGGTGGGGGATGAGCAGTTCTTC,CARNRGLVFRVGDEQFF,TRBV21-1,TRBJ2-1,-,-
TGTGCCAGCAGCTTACCCCGGACAGGGGAAGGCACCGGGGAGCTGTTTTTT,CASSLPRTGEGTGELFF,TRBV7-9,TRBJ2-2,TRBD1,once
TGTGCCAGCAGTTTAACTGGGGGCGGTGGCTACACCTTC,CASSLTGGGGYTF,TRBV27,TRBJ1-2,-,-
TGCGCCAGCAGCTTCTTACGGGGGGGCTCCTACAATGAGCAGTTCTTC,CASSFLRGGSYNEQFF,TRBV5-1,TRBJ2-1,TRBD2,-
TGTGCCAGTGCGTCCAGGGGGCTGGACATTCAGTACTTC,CASASRGLDIQYF,TRBV27,TRBJ2-4,TRBD1,-
TGTGCCAGCGGCAATCACCAGGGGATGATGAACACTGAAGCTTTCTTT,CASGNHQGMMNTEAFF,TRBV6-6,TRBJ1-1,-,-
TGCAGCGTTGTGCCAGTACAGGGGAACACTGAAGCTTTCTTT,CSVVPVQGNTEAFF,TRBV29-1,TRBJ1-1,-,-
TGTGCCAGCAGCCTTAAACAGGTGAACACTGAAGCTTTCTTT,CASSLKQVNTEAFF,TRBV7-9,TRBJ1-1,-,-
TGTGCCAGCAGCGGCGGACTAGCGGCCTACAATGAGCAGTTCTTC,CASSGGLAAYNEQFF,TRBV9,TRBJ2-1,TRBD2,-
TGTGCCGTCAGGCGTCAACTTAACACCGGGGAGCTGTTTTTT,CAVRRQLNTGELFF,TRBV6-1,TRBJ2-2,-,-
TGTGCCAGCAGTAGGACAGGGGGCACTAATGAAAAACTGTTTTTT,CASSRTGGTNEKLFF,TRBV6-4,TRBJ1-4,TRBD1,-
TGCAGCGTTAGCTCCCGCAGGGGGCGCGGGAATGGCTACACCTTC,CSVSSRRGRGNGYTF,TRBV29-1,TRBJ1-2,TRBD1,-
TGTGCCAGCAGTCTCGGGAGGGGGGCAGAGACCCAGTACTTC,CASSLGRGAETQYF,TRBV6-6,TRBJ2-5,TRBD2,few
TGTGCCAGTAGTATAACAGGGAAGGGTATGAACACTGAAGCTTTCTTT,CASSITGKGMNTEAFF,TRBV19,TRBJ1-1,-,-
TGTGCCAGCAGCGTAGGTGATAGCTCAGATACGCAGTATTTT,CASSVGDSSDTQYF,TRBV9,TRBJ2-3,-,-
TGTGCCAGCAGCTTGGGACTAGCTGCAGATACGCAGTATTTT,CASSLGLAADTQYF,TRBV7-2,TRBJ2-3,TRBD2,once
TGTGCCAGCAGCTCCGGGACAGGGGCCTTCCCCTACGAGCAGTACTTC,CASSSGTGAFPYEQYF,TRBV7-9,TRBJ2-7,TRBD1,-
TGTGCCAGCAGCCTAACTAGCGGGGCCTACAATGAGCAGTTCTTC,CASSLTSGAYNEQFF,TRBV6-1,TRBJ2-1,TRBD2,-
TGTGCCAGCAGCTTACTAGCGGGGGGATCCTACAATGAGCAGTTCTTC,CASSLLAGGSYNEQFF,TRBV7-3,TRBJ2-1,TRBD2,-
TGTGCCAGCAGCGACACCGGGACTAGGAGGAACACCGGGGAGCTGTTTTTT,CASSDTGTRRNTGELFF,TRBV14,TRBJ2-2,TRBD2,few
TGCGCCAGCAGCTTGCGGGGGGGACTAGCGGCCCCACAAGAGACCCAGTACTTC,CASSLRGGLAAPQETQYF,TRBV5-1,TRBJ2-5,TRBD2,-
TGTGCCAGTAGTATGGCTACCCGGAAACAGAGCTCCTACAATGAGCAGTTCTTC,CASSMATRKQSSYNEQFF,TRBV19,TRBJ2-1,-,-
TGTGCCAGCAGCGTTGGGGACAGGGAGAACTATGGCTACACCTTC,CASSVGDRENYGYTF,TRBV9,TRBJ1-2,TRBD1,-
TGTGCCAGCAGCGTGGGGAGGGATCAGCCCCAGCATTTT,CASSVGRDQPQHF,TRBV9,TRBJ1-5,-,-
TGCAGCGTTGACAGGGGAGATATCGGCTACACCTTC,CSVDRGDIGYTF,TRBV29-1,TRBJ1-2,-,-
TGTGCCTGGAGTGACTGGACAGGGGGTAATGAGCAGTTCTTC,CAWSDWTGGNEQFF,TRBV30,TRBJ2-1,TRBD1,-
TGTGCCAGCACCCAGGGTGCAAATCAGCCCCAGCATTTT,CASTQGANQPQHF,TRBV2,TRBJ1-5,-,-
TGTGCCAGCAGTGAAAGAGGAGCGGGGCACAGGAACTATGGCTACACCTTC,CASSERGAGHRNYGYTF,TRBV2,TRBJ1-2,-,-
TGTGCCAGTAGTATAGTACCTAGCGGGAGTTCCAATGAGCAGTTCTTC,CASSIVPSGSSNEQFF,TRBV19,TRBJ2-1,TRBD2,-
TGTGCCAGTAGTAGTGGGAGCACCTACAATGAGCAGTTCTTC,CASSSGSTYNEQFF,TRBV19,TRBJ2-1,-,once
TGTGCCAGCAGTGTTACAGGAGACTCTGGAAACACCATATATTTT,CASSVTGDSGNTIYF,TRBV6-5,TRBJ1-3,-,-